The source of this TCR beta chain is a study of blood T cell repertoires in COVID-19. Study as a whole: Samples taken during acute and convalescent COVID-19 were collected in the United States, Italy and Spain. T cells, B-cell-depleted T cells, or PBMCs provided the cDNA or gDNA that served as material.

Germline V gives CDR1 ENHRY, CDR2 SYGVKD. CDR3 length: 13 amino acids. Unmatched junction bases numbered 6, after V lost 11 bases and J lost 3 bases. How the authors handled the data: Estimation of nucleated cell counts relied on the amplification of reference gene primers. Here immunoSEQ multiplex PCR was the method, and the copy in TCRdb shows in-frame clones only, minus some. The D gene and trimming were derived from the DNA, and the V and J assignments and clone size from that table. The table has around 70,000 clones, around 82% seen once. This chain joins TRBV10-3 and TRBJ1-2; 10 bases line up with TRBD1. The specimen was peripheral blood. This receptor was taken from a man in his sixties with acute or convalescent COVID-19. CDR3 protein: CASRDRGDYGYTF. The CDR3 DNA follows: TGTGCCTCCCGGGACAGGGGCGACTATGGCTACACCTTC.